A single count supports the clone carrying this T cell receptor beta chain. This likely came from a read error, as a far larger clone is one base away. Together with a sample-barcoded 5' primer, a J-beta primer mix was included in a second PCR lasting 7 to 11 cycles. No fewer than 2.5 million CDR3-containing paired-end reads came from each sample. MiXCR, run by TCRdb on the 5' RACE reads, gives a single entry per CDR3 protein. Of about 1,400,000 distinct CDR3 sequences in the sample, 35% to 45% are singletons; the top ten hold roughly 8.2%. This sample is drawn from a study of blood T cells in healthy people across ages. Per germline, CDR1 DFQATT and CDR2 SNEGSKA (reference sequence). There are 10 residues in the CDR3. Trimming shortened V by 3 bases and J by 6 bases, and 3 bases separated the two germline ends.

This TCR was recovered from a woman younger than 35 in good health. V is TRBV20-1 and J is TRBJ2-1; D is uncertain. The specimen sequenced was blood. The CDR3 nucleotides read TGCAGTGCTAGGGTCAATGAGCAGTTCTTC. It codes for CSARVNEQFF.